Following are 10 T cell receptor beta chains from one sample sequenced in a study of T cell changes during pregnancy in multiple sclerosis. The table came from immunoSEQ multiplex PCR; TCRdb's copy has only in-frame clones and leaves some out. The sample lists 81,000 or so clones; around 93% were seen once. The sample here was PBMCs, taken in the first trimester of pregnancy. The receptors were gathered from a female donor in good health, serving as a control in a pregnancy study. Some clones in this sample may be carry-over from other donors' samples.

The CDR3 is CASSFPILLAGVPETQYF. CDR3 bases: TGTGCCAGCAGTTTCCCCATATTACTAGCGGGAGTACCGGAGACCCAGTACTTC. V usage is TRBV28 and J usage is TRBJ2-5, with 11 bases that match TRBD2. After removal of 3 bases from V and 5 bases from J, the junction contained 14 bases not matched to a gene. CDR3 length: 18 amino acids. Germline values: CDR1 MDHEN, CDR2 SYDVKM.

V gene TRBV9 combines with J gene TRBJ1-1; D not resolved. V was trimmed by 0 bases and J by 1 base, leaving 4 bases between them. The CDR3 covers 13 residues. Germline CDR1 and CDR2: SGDLS and YYNGEE. The DNA of the CDR3 is TGTGCCAGCAGCGTAGGGGCGAACACTGAAGCTTTCTTT. This encodes CASSVGANTEAFF.

This sequence joins TRBV4-1 and TRBJ2-7, with TRBD1 matching 8 bases. The V segment lost 2 bases and the J segment 2 bases; nucleotides outside the gene matches: 2. CDR3 length: 14 residues. Looked up from germline, CDR1 is MGHRA and CDR2 is YSYEKL. CDR3 in amino acids: CASSQRTGTYEQYF. The CDR3, as DNA: TGCGCCAGCAGCCAACGGACAGGGACCTACGAGCAGTACTTC.

The chain employs TRBV7-2 and TRBJ1-2, with 11 positions matching TRBD1. From germline, CDR1 is SGHTA and CDR2 FQGNSA. After removal of 5 bases from V and 10 bases from J, the junction contained 6 bases not matched to a gene. The CDR3 loop spans 13 amino acids. DNA for the CDR3: TGTGCCAGCAGCCTTGGACAGGGGGCCGACTACACCTTC. Protein product: CASSLGQGADYTF.

The chain joins TRBV19 to TRBJ2-3; TRBD2 aligns across 8 bases. The junction had 9 bases not matched to a gene; V was cut back by 5 bases and J by 5 bases. Germline loops: CDR1 LNHDA, CDR2 SQIVND (reference sequence). The CDR3 covers 15 residues. The CDR3 region has the DNA TGTGCCAGTAGTCCACGGGGGGGCCTTGGAGATACGCAGTATTTT. Translating it yields CASSPRGGLGDTQYF.

This chain's CDR3 is CASSESWTGANSGNTIYF. CDR3 DNA sequence: TGTGCCAGCAGTGAATCTTGGACAGGGGCTAACTCTGGAAACACCATATATTTT. The genes are TRBV25-1 and TRBJ1-3, with 9 bases fitting TRBD1. Per the germline V gene, CDR1 is MGHDK and CDR2 is SYGVNS. The junction had 7 bases not matched to a gene; V was cut back by 1 base and J by 0 bases. The CDR3 has 18 residues.

This chain links TRBV6-6 with TRBJ2-5; no clear D. Trimming stripped 5 bases from V and 2 bases from J, with 3 bases between. The CDR3 has 11 residues. Germline CDR1 is MNHNY and CDR2 is SVGAGI (reference sequence). The CDR3 is CASSPQETQYF. The CDR3 bases are TGTGCCAGCAGTCCGCAAGAGACCCAGTACTTC.

This rearrangement joins TRBV5-5 to TRBJ1-6, with unresolved D. The ends were cut back, 4 bases at V and 0 bases at J, with 11 bases in the middle. The CDR3 spans 16 residues. Germline V CDR1 and CDR2: SGHKS, YYEKEE (reference sequence). The CDR3 nucleotides read TGTGCCAGCAGCCCTCGGGTTCTCTCCTATAATTCACCCCTCCACTTT. Translating it yields CASSPRVLSYNSPLHF.

The chain links TRBV7-9 to TRBJ2-7; 7 bases are shared with TRBD1. Per the germline V gene, CDR1 is SEHNR and CDR2 is FQNEAQ (reference sequence). Germline trimming cut 7 bases from V and 3 bases from J; bases unmatched to any gene: 6. This CDR3 is built from 13 residues. The CDR3 loop reads CASTPGTDYEQYF. The CDR3 coding sequence is TGTGCCAGCACCCCAGGGACAGACTACGAGCAGTACTTC.

The rearrangement joins TRBV25-1 to TRBJ1-1; D is uncertain. V lost 4 bases to trimming and J lost 4 bases, with 13 bases between them. CDR1 is MGHDK, CDR2 SYGVNS, per germline. The CDR3 is 14 residues long. The DNA for the CDR3 is TGTGCCAGCAGTGCCCCAGGACTAGGCACTGAAGCTTTCTTT. Translating gives CASSAPGLGTEAFF.